The next 9 T cell receptor beta chains were all read from a single sample in a study of T cell responses to AZD1222 COVID-19 vaccine. TCRdb's table, derived via immunoSEQ multiplex PCR, lists solely in-frame clones and lacks some. The sample contains tens of thousands of clones, roughly 84% of which appear only once. The specimen comprised peripheral blood, sampled on day 0 of AZD1222 vaccination. Receptor source: an adult in good health.

V and J are TRBV6-2 or TRBV6-3 and TRBJ2-4; D might be TRBD1 (5 bases). The CDR3 spans 18 residues. Germline CDR1 MNHEY, CDR2 SVGEGT. Trimming took off 1 base at V and 0 bases at J, with 16 bases between the two ends. DNA for the CDR3: TGTGCCAGCAGTTACTACCTAGGGGCTGGGCAAGCCAAAAACATTCAGTACTTC. Translating gives CASSYYLGAGQAKNIQYF.

This chain connects TRBV6-5 to TRBJ1-3; no definite D call. This CDR3 has 14 residues. The V end was cut by 2 bases, the J end by 4 bases, with 9 bases between. CDR1 MNHEY and CDR2 SVGAGI come from the germline V gene. The CDR3 nucleotides read TGTGCCAGCAGTTACGAGTCAAGAGGAAACACCATATATTTT. Its translation is CASSYESRGNTIYF.

The sample holds one count of this clone. This chain uses TRBV5-5 with TRBJ2-7, with TRBD1 matching 8 bases. Germline CDR1 reads SGHKS; CDR2 reads YYEKEE (reference sequence). The CDR3 totals 14 residues. Germline trimming cut 4 bases from V and 2 bases from J; bases unmatched to any gene: 5. The CDR3 loop reads CASSTLDRAYEQYF. The CDR3 DNA reads as TGTGCCAGCAGCACCTTGGACAGGGCCTACGAGCAGTACTTC.

The gene calls are TRBV12-3 or TRBV12-4 and TRBJ2-5; no firm D call. This CDR3 contains 11 residues. Deletions cut 6 bases from V and 5 bases from J, with 7 bases between. The CDR3 coding sequence is TGTGCCAGCAGCCTCCGGGAGACCCAGTACTTC. Translated, it gives CASSLRETQYF.

V gene TRBV10-3 combines with J gene TRBJ2-3; 7 nucleotides line up with TRBD2. V lost 0 bases and J lost 4; bases outside the gene matches: 4. From germline, CDR1 is ENHRY and CDR2 SYGVKD. The CDR3 sequence is 15 residues long. This chain's CDR3 is CAISESLLASDTQYF. The DNA for the CDR3 is TGTGCCATCAGTGAGTCTTTACTAGCGTCAGATACGCAGTATTTT.

This clone has more than one count but fewer than ten. Other nucleotide sequences from this sample produce the same CDR3. The V and J genes are TRBV11-2 and TRBJ2-7; 10 bases are a match to TRBD1. The CDR3 runs to 14 residues. Trimming took 1 base from V and 3 from J; bases not matched to a gene: 0. CDR1 SGHAT and CDR2 FQNNGV come from the germline V gene. CDR3: CASSLGDRGYEQYF. Here the CDR3 DNA reads TGTGCCAGCAGCTTAGGGGACAGGGGCTACGAGCAGTACTTC.

This clone was picked up one time. The rearrangement links TRBV12-3 or TRBV12-4 to TRBJ2-3; D uncertain. V dropped 3 bases and J dropped 4 bases, with 8 bases sitting between them. The CDR3 spans 13 residues. The CDR3 protein is CASSLVVPDTQYF. The CDR3 DNA follows: TGTGCCAGCAGTTTGGTGGTTCCAGATACGCAGTATTTT.

Only a few counts were recorded for this clone. This rearrangement joins TRBV7-6 to TRBJ2-2, with TRBD1 as a possible D gene (6 bases). Looked up from germline, CDR1 is SGHVS and CDR2 is FNYEAQ. The CDR3 consists of 14 residues. V was clipped by 2 bases and J by 6 bases, with 10 bases between them. The CDR3 coding sequence is TGTGCCAGCAGCTTAATGGGACAATCCGGGGAGCTGTTTTTT. Amino acids: CASSLMGQSGELFF.

This CDR3 is CAISEDWWQFF. The CDR3 region has the DNA TGTGCCATCAGTGAGGACTGGTGGCAGTTCTTC. The rearrangement uses TRBV10-3 and TRBJ2-1; no firm D call. Trimming took off 2 bases at V and 12 bases at J, with 8 bases between the two ends. Looked up from germline, CDR1 is ENHRY and CDR2 is SYGVKD. The CDR3 length is 11 residues.